This section outlines one T cell receptor beta chain sequence together with its context. The antigen is unknown. Every sample yielded at least 6.5 million isolated PBMCs. Alongside a J-beta primer mix, a sample-barcoded 5' primer served in a second PCR lasting about 6 to 11 cycles. TCRdb processed the 5' RACE reads anew with MiXCR; each CDR3 protein has one entry. The sample consists of about 630,000 distinct CDR3 sequences, over 20% of them appearing once. These data are taken from a study of blood T cells in healthy people across ages. Study information: Template switching picked up about one barcoded beta molecule for each two T cells. Study results and caveats: Diversity was estimated from one million T cells, and these estimates were considered underestimates. Possibly confounding the expanded clonotype changes was the fact that donor CMV status was unknown.

With 5 bases removed from V and 0 bases from J, the gap between germline ends came to 10 bases. This CDR3 comprises 14 residues. Germline V gene sequence: CDR1 SGHAT, CDR2 FQNNGV. The chain links TRBV11-2 to TRBJ2-5; D gene unclear. This clonotype was sampled from a man in his sixties or seventies in good health. The sample taken for sequencing was blood. The DNA of the CDR3 is TGTGCCAGCAGCCCCCGGGCATACCAAGAGACCCAGTACTTC. This translates into CASSPRAYQETQYF.